The clone carrying this T cell receptor beta chain appeared a single time. What it recognizes is unknown. This specimen comes from a study of cytomegalovirus exposure and HLA in healthy donors. Study-level points and caveats: A reported reduction in N-insertions relative to the roughly 670-donor mean was seen in an Asian-associated ancestry cluster in a later analysis.

This CDR3 contains 15 residues. With 5 bases removed from V and 0 bases from J, the gap between germline ends came to 11 bases. Germline lookup yields CDR1 SGHTA and CDR2 FQGNSA. PCR primers comprised 60 Vbeta and 13 Jbeta primers. TCRdb's table, derived via immunoSEQ multiplex PCR, lists solely in-frame clones and lacks some. The sample records 100,000 to 120,000 clones, roughly three quarters being singletons. V is TRBV7-2 and J is TRBJ1-3, with unresolved D. This receptor was identified in a man in his thirties or forties in good health and CMV-seronegative. Sequenced sample: PBMCs. CDR3: CASSPNADSGNTIYF. The DNA of the CDR3 is TGTGCCAGCAGCCCCAACGCAGACTCTGGAAACACCATATATTTT.